One sample yielded the 19 T cell receptor beta chains listed below, sequenced in a study of shared T cell receptors in the human thymus. Measured with immunoSEQ multiplex PCR; TCRdb has only the in-frame clones, and not every one. Among roughly 710,000 clones listed, 70% to 90% were seen once. Another study also made use of these data, one on human thymus T cells.

What was sequenced was thymocytes. These receptors were taken from a girl less than two years old with a congenital heart defect.

The chain uses TRBV7-8 and TRBJ1-2; TRBD1 matches at 7 bases. Germline loops: CDR1 SGHVS, CDR2 FQNEAQ. This CDR3 spans 16 amino acids. Unmatched junction bases numbered 11, after V lost 1 base and J lost 6 bases. CDR3: CASSLEMRGRNNGYTF. The CDR3 bases are TGTGCCAGCAGCTTAGAGATGAGGGGGCGAAATAATGGCTACACCTTC.

The rearrangement joins TRBV19 to TRBJ2-2, with D perhaps TRBD1 (6 bases). There are 17 residues in the CDR3. CDR1 LNHDA and CDR2 SQIVND come from the germline V gene (reference sequence). V was trimmed by 4 bases and J by 8 bases, leaving 23 bases between them. The CDR3: CASSKAHGTPEGGELFF. The CDR3, as DNA: TGTGCCAGTAGTAAAGCCCACGGGACACCGGAAGGGGGGGAGCTGTTTTTT. The full variable domain, in which reference TRBV19 and TRBJ2-2 provide the parts outside the CDR3, is DGGITQSPKYLFRKEGQNVTLSCEQNLNHDAMYWYRQDPGQGLRLIYYSQIVNDFQKGDIAEGYSVSREKKESFPLTVTSAQKNPTAFYLCASSKAHGTPEGGELFFGEGSRLTVL.

The J gene is TRBJ1-5, the V gene TRBV28; weak D call: TRBD1 (6 bases). CDR3 length: 16 residues. Trimming removed 3 bases at V and 4 bases at J, with 16 bases between. CDR1 is MDHEN and CDR2 is SYDVKM in the germline V gene. In DNA form, the CDR3 reads TGTGCCAGCAGTTTCGGCAGGGGCAGATTAAATCAGCCCCAGCATTTT. As protein: CASSFGRGRLNQPQHF.

This clone was detected a few times. The chain joins TRBV6-1 to TRBJ1-6; maybe TRBD1 (6 bases). The V end lost 2 bases, the J end lost 9 bases, and 32 bases lay between the germline ends. CDR1 and CDR2 from the germline V gene are MNHNS and SASEGT. The CDR3 spans 21 residues. CDR3 sequence: CASSEIGRLPGGAVRGSPLHF. The CDR3 DNA sequence: TGTGCCAGCAGTGAAATTGGCCGGCTGCCGGGGGGCGCCGTCAGGGGTTCACCCCTCCACTTT.

This clone was counted a single time. V and J are TRBV7-8 and TRBJ2-7; tentative D call: TRBD1 (6 bases). The V gene's germline CDR1 is SGHVS and CDR2 FQNEAQ. The CDR3 totals 17 residues. Trimming removed 1 base from V and 3 bases from J, with 19 bases in between. This CDR3 reads CASSLEFRGSKFYEQYF. The CDR3 DNA reads TGTGCCAGCAGCTTAGAGTTCAGGGGCAGCAAATTCTACGAGCAGTACTTC.

This sequence joins TRBV7-6 and TRBJ1-1; weak D call: TRBD1 (5 bases). This CDR3 is 17 amino acids long. Trimming pared 1 base from V and 5 bases from J, leaving 20 bases between. Germline assignment: CDR1 SGHVS and CDR2 FNYEAQ. The CDR3 DNA is TGTGCCAGCAGCTTAGGGTCGGGGGAAGCGGTGGGGACTGAAGCTTTCTTT. This translates into CASSLGSGEAVGTEAFF. Variable domain in full (rest from reference TRBV7-6 and TRBJ1-1): GAGVSQSPRYKVTKRGQDVALRCDPISGHVSLYWYRQALGQGPEFLTYFNYEAQQDKSGLPNDRFSAERPEGSISTLTIQRTEQRDSAMYRCASSLGSGEAVGTEAFFGQGTRLTVV.

The J gene is TRBJ1-2, the V gene TRBV7-9; no firm D call. From germline, CDR1 is SEHNR and CDR2 FQNEAQ (reference sequence). This CDR3 has 15 residues. V lost 3 bases and J lost 2, with 13 bases in between. The CDR3 reads CASSLVRARNYGYTF. CDR3 nucleotides: TGTGCCAGCAGCTTGGTCAGAGCGCGAAACTATGGCTACACCTTC.

The chain is built from TRBV27 and TRBJ2-6, with D tentatively TRBD1 (6 bases). The CDR3 has 16 residues. The V gene's germline CDR1 is MNHEY and CDR2 SMNVEV (reference sequence). V was pared by 7 bases and J by 2 bases, with 15 bases between. CDR3 nucleotides: TGTGCCAGCACCCCGACAGGAAGGGCTGGGGCCAACGTCCTGACTTTC. Residues: CASTPTGRAGANVLTF.

This clone appeared once. The gene calls are TRBV28 and TRBJ1-2; D gene ambiguous. This CDR3 is 15 amino acids long. The V gene's germline CDR1 is MDHEN and CDR2 SYDVKM. Trimming took 1 base from V and 5 from J, leaving 14 bases between them. CDR3 region: CASSLSPDPTYGYTF. In DNA, the CDR3 is TGTGCCAGCAGTTTATCCCCCGATCCGACTTATGGCTACACCTTC.

The chain is built from TRBV5-1 and TRBJ1-2; 10 positions match TRBD1. The CDR3 runs to 18 residues. Germline CDR1 is SGHRS and CDR2 is YFSETQ. V trimming: 4 bases; J trimming: 9 bases; junction bases outside the gene matches: 21. The CDR3 sequence: CASSIKGTGRDRGRSYTF. CDR3 in DNA: TGCGCCAGCAGCATTAAAGGGACAGGGAGGGACAGGGGTCGGAGCTACACCTTC.

J is TRBJ1-2 and V is TRBV5-1; D gene unclear. The CDR3 extends over 16 amino acids. V lost 3 bases and J lost 0, with 15 bases in between. The germline gives CDR1 SGHRS, CDR2 YFSETQ. The CDR3 protein is CASSWPWLGANYGYTF. In DNA form, the CDR3 reads TGCGCCAGCAGCTGGCCCTGGCTCGGGGCTAACTATGGCTACACCTTC.

This chain connects TRBV4-2 to TRBJ1-2; D call uncertain. V dropped 6 bases and J dropped 4 bases, with 15 bases sitting between them. This CDR3 has 14 residues. Germline assignment: CDR1 LGHNA and CDR2 YNFKEQ. The CDR3 region is CASSPREDLYGYTF. CDR3 bases: TGTGCCAGCAGTCCCCGGGAAGACCTCTATGGCTACACCTTC.

The V gene is TRBV9, the J gene TRBJ2-5, with 7 bases identical to TRBD2. Trimming at V came to 4 bases and at J to 5 bases, leaving 8 bases not matched to a gene. This CDR3 has 14 residues. Germline CDR1 reads SGDLS; CDR2 reads YYNGEE. This chain's CDR3 is CASSQEWGGETQYF. In nucleotides, the CDR3 is TGTGCCAGCAGCCAAGAGTGGGGGGGGGAGACCCAGTACTTC.

The chain has TRBV5-4 and TRBJ2-5, with D possibly being TRBD1 (6 bases). Germline CDR1 SGHNT, CDR2 YYREEE (reference sequence). The CDR3 contains 14 residues. Trimming pared 4 bases from V and 3 bases from J, leaving 13 bases between. The CDR3 sequence: CASSQGFGKETQYF. The CDR3 DNA reads TGTGCCAGCAGCCAGGGGTTTGGAAAAGAGACCCAGTACTTC.

The sample holds one count of this clone. This rearrangement joins TRBV5-6 to TRBJ1-2, with unresolved D. The CDR3 has 13 residues. Between the trimmed V and J ends, which lost 1 base and 8 bases, there was a span of 12 bases. Germline lookup yields CDR1 SGHDT and CDR2 YYEEEE. The CDR3 spells CASSLNFRGGYTF. CDR3 DNA sequence: TGTGCCAGCAGCTTGAATTTCCGAGGAGGCTACACCTTC.

The chain uses TRBV6-1 and TRBJ1-2; TRBD1 matches at 10 bases. V dropped 9 bases and J dropped 8; count of bases not matched to a gene: 9. The CDR3 has 13 amino acids. CDR1 is MNHNS and CDR2 is SASEGT in the germline V gene. The DNA for the CDR3 is TGTGCCAGTGGAAGGGGGACAGGGGACGGCTACACCTTC. Amino acids: CASGRGTGDGYTF.

The J gene is TRBJ2-2, the V gene TRBV9; the D gene is possibly TRBD2 (6 bases). V was shortened by 4 bases and J by 4 bases, with 14 bases between the two germline ends. This CDR3 comprises 15 residues. Germline CDR1 SGDLS, CDR2 YYNGEE. The CDR3 DNA reads TGTGCCAGCAGCTACCACCGGGAGAGCACCGGGGAGCTGTTTTTT. Translated: CASSYHRESTGELFF.

The chain couples TRBV4-1 to TRBJ1-2, with 8 bases aligning to TRBD1. The CDR3 runs 16 residues. The V and J ends lost 3 bases and 0 bases, in that order; junction bases with no gene match: 6. Germline CDR1 is MGHRA and CDR2 is YSYEKL. The CDR3 protein is CASSHLQGGTNYGYTF. The CDR3 DNA is TGCGCCAGCAGCCATTTACAGGGGGGAACTAACTATGGCTACACCTTC.

The chain recombines TRBV15 with TRBJ1-6, with D uncertain. The CDR3 runs to 14 residues. Germline V gene lookup returns CDR1 LNHNV and CDR2 YYDKDF (reference sequence). Deletions cut 7 bases from V and 5 bases from J, with 12 bases between. The CDR3 nucleotides are TGTGCCACCACCGAGAGGGCAGATAATTCACCCCTCCACTTT. Protein product: CATTERADNSPLHF.